Detailed here is one T cell receptor beta chain. This entry comes from a study of blood T cell repertoires in COVID-19. This CDR3 is 16 amino acids long. V was clipped by 1 base and J by 6 bases; unmatched bases: 7. CDR1 and CDR2 from the germline V gene are MDHEN and SYDVKM. Some clones are missing from TCRdb's copy, which holds only in-frame ones; the method was immunoSEQ multiplex PCR. The sample lists about 240,000 clones, over 80% occurring once. The TCR originated in a man aged 25 to 40 who had recovered from COVID-19. This rearrangement joins TRBV28 to TRBJ2-3, with 10 bases identical to TRBD2. Material for sequencing was peripheral blood. The CDR3 loop reads CASSLFQRGGSDTQYF. In nucleotides, the CDR3 is TGTGCCAGCAGTTTATTCCAGCGGGGGGGCAGTGATACGCAGTATTTT.